This TCR beta chain was obtained from a study of T cell repertoires in cytomegalovirus infection. Study-level background: Matching HLA type and CMV infection were both indicated by public TCR beta signatures. Study observations and caveats: Summed frequency of shared TCR beta families picked out CMV carriers who also had the relevant HLA. What dominated the ex vivo response were HLA-C-restricted CMV-specific TCR beta clonotypes.

Deletions cut 6 bases from V and 6 bases from J, with 12 bases between. Germline CDR1 is MDHEN and CDR2 is SYDVKM. This CDR3 is 13 amino acids long. From the reads, TCRdb called clonotypes with MiXCR, one entry per CDR3 protein. Here the sample spans 740,000 or so distinct CDR3 sequences, roughly 36% being singletons. About this clonotype: Antigen: not known.

The chain combines TRBV28 with TRBJ1-5, with no clear D. The sequencing input was PBMCs. This TCR was recovered from a human donor in good health (CMV status not recorded). Some clones in this sample may be carry-over from other donors' samples. DNA for the CDR3: TGTGCCAGCAGCCGAGGAGCCGTTCAGCCCCAGCATTTT. Its translation is CASSRGAVQPQHF.